This TCR beta chain was obtained from a study of OX40 agonist ivuxolimab in advanced cancers. Turning to the study itself: Given to patients was ivuxolimab, an agonistic anti-OX40 (CD134) antibody.

CDR1 and CDR2 (germline): SQVTM, ANQGSEA. V was pared by 3 bases and J by 2 bases, with 2 bases of the junction left unmatched. The CDR3 length is 13 residues. Some clones are missing from TCRdb's copy, which holds only in-frame ones; the method was immunoSEQ multiplex PCR. The top ten clones hold around 0.7% of a sample with some 80,000 clones, 88% of them seen once. The material sequenced was CD4+ or CD8+ T cells sorted from blood, taken in a trial of the OX40 agonist ivuxolimab. This TCR was sampled from an adult with an advanced solid tumor such as melanoma, head and neck, liver or kidney cancer. This chain links TRBV29-1 with TRBJ2-5, with 8 bases aligning to TRBD2. The CDR3 nucleotides are TGCAGCGTTGAGCGGGGGGATCAAGAGACCCAGTACTTC. Its protein is CSVERGDQETQYF. Full variable domain (rest looked up from reference TRBV29-1 and TRBJ2-5): SAVISQKPSRDICQRGTSLTIQCQVDSQVTMMFWYRQQPGQSLTLIATANQGSEATYESGFVIDKFPISRPNLTFSTLTVSNMSPEDSSIYLCSVERGDQETQYFGPGTRLLVL.